Listed below are T cell receptor beta chains from one sample, sequenced in a study of synovial regulatory T cells in juvenile arthritis. Clones were sequenced by immunoSEQ multiplex PCR, and TCRdb holds only the in-frame ones, with some missing. The ten most abundant clones cover under 0.9% of a sample with about 9,700 clones. Sequencing used Treg cells from blood. These receptors all come from a donor aged 2-35 years with juvenile idiopathic arthritis. Both conserved end residues are part of each CDR3. Only part of the rows carry a size: once, few, many, or a class if the clone is expanded.

v_gene,j_gene,abundance,CDR3aa
TRBV18,TRBJ2-7,.,CASSPWQGRAYEQYF
TRBV6-6,TRBJ2-7,.,CASSPYRGSSYEQYF
TRBV5-1,TRBJ2-7,.,CASSLEAGSEQYF
TRBV7-8,TRBJ2-7,.,CASSLVGGTYEQYF
TRBV10-3,TRBJ1-1,.,CAISEKGQGLIGTEAFF
TRBV12-5,TRBJ1-5,.,CASGSSRQGANQPQHF
TRBV19,TRBJ2-2,.,CASTRGGVAGELFF
TRBV5-4,TRBJ1-2,.,CASSLAARGLYGYTF
TRBV4-1,TRBJ2-7,.,CASSRNRDGLYEQYF
TRBV28,TRBJ1-2,.,CASTTPGRTLPYGYTF
TRBV7-2,TRBJ1-2,.,CASSLSAGANYGYTF
TRBV30,TRBJ1-2,.,CAWSGQGGYGYTF
TRBV28,TRBJ2-7,.,CASRRTGVYEQYF
TRBV9,TRBJ2-6,.,CASSPGSPGANVLTF
TRBV6-6,TRBJ1-5,.,CASSHASGTPNQPQHF
TRBV11-2,TRBJ2-3,.,CASSWTSGGGTDTQYF
TRBV11-2,TRBJ2-7,.,CASSLVAGLGYEQYF
TRBV29-1,TRBJ1-4,.,CSVEGGLGEKLFF
TRBV28,TRBJ1-2,.,CASSLPEGRYGYTF
TRBV15,TRBJ2-5,.,CATSRSYRVYQETQYF
TRBV6-6,TRBJ2-3,.,CATRGPGTDTQYF
TRBV28,TRBJ1-4,.,CASSLFDRLTNEKLFF
TRBV20-1,TRBJ1-2,.,CSVRGRGGYTF
TRBV29-1,TRBJ2-7,.,CSVEGQNSYEQYF
TRBV29-1,TRBJ1-2,.,CSVHPGGSNYGYTF
TRBV6-5,TRBJ2-7,.,CASRGPLGEQYF
TRBV5-4,TRBJ2-7,.,CASSSPRGGYEQYF
TRBV7-9,TRBJ1-2,.,CASSLRESSGYTF
TRBV10-3,TRBJ1-1,.,CAISEPGGFRDTEAFF
TRBV13,TRBJ2-1,.,CASSLRRGAMFYNEQFF
TRBV7-2,TRBJ1-1,.,CAGAAGGAFGTEAFF
TRBV5-1,TRBJ1-1,.,CASSHLTQFNTEAFF
TRBV7-2,TRBJ2-2,.,CASSLTAIKNTGELFF
TRBV20-1,TRBJ2-7,.,CSAVWYEQYF
TRBV6-5,TRBJ1-2,.,CASSYRTGIYGYTF
TRBV7-9,TRBJ2-1,.,CASSLASVVNEQFF
TRBV11-1,TRBJ2-2,.,CASSPLGGELFF
TRBV28,TRBJ1-3,.,CASSFIDSSGNTIYF
TRBV19,TRBJ2-7,medium-sized,CASSSRTGGRGDYEQYF
TRBV7-3,TRBJ2-7,.,CASSSNGVYEQYF
TRBV5-1,TRBJ1-1,.,CASTTVLNTEAFF
TRBV5-1,TRBJ1-4,.,CASSLTGAENEKLFF
TRBV2,TRBJ2-5,.,CASSGVAGIQETQYF
TRBV15,TRBJ2-4,.,CATSNYRVTENIQYF
TRBV29-1,TRBJ1-2,.,CSVASSQGSNTF
TRBV7-9,TRBJ2-3,.,CASSVLAGGSDTQYF